These 14 T cell receptor beta chains share one sample of origin, sequenced in a study of CD8 T cells in ankylosing spondylitis. TCRdb itself ran the 5' RACE reads through MiXCR, one entry per CDR3 protein. The table lists some 130,000 distinct CDR3 sequences, about 7.3% of them singletons. Specimen: blood, either unsorted or a sorted T cell fraction (not recorded which). The receptor set was obtained from a female donor with ankylosing spondylitis or in good health (not recorded which).

This clonotype was recorded at least ten times. The chain recombines TRBV6-5 with TRBJ2-4; the D is unclear. The CDR3 sequence is 15 residues long. V lost 0 bases and J 0 bases, leaving 6 bases between the germline ends. The V gene's germline CDR1 is MNHEY and CDR2 SVGAGI. CDR3 residues: CASSYSELAKNIQYF. CDR3 nucleotide sequence: TGTGCCAGCAGTTACTCCGAACTAGCCAAAAACATTCAGTACTTC.

At least ten counts were recorded for this clonotype. The rearrangement uses TRBV7-9 and TRBJ1-4; D gene ambiguous. CDR1 SEHNR and CDR2 FQNEAQ come from the germline V gene (reference sequence). This CDR3 contains 15 residues. V lost 1 base and J lost 5, with 11 bases in between. The DNA for the CDR3 is TGTGCCAGCAGCTTAGATTCAGGACCAAATGAAAAACTGTTTTTT. This gives the protein CASSLDSGPNEKLFF.

This clonotype was seen ten or more times. The chain has TRBV4-1 and TRBJ1-5, with D possibly being TRBD1 (6 bases). Germline loops: CDR1 MGHRA, CDR2 YSYEKL. Trimming removed 10 bases from V and 5 bases from J, with 18 bases in between. The CDR3 sequence is 14 residues long. The CDR3 loop reads CAIAVGGGDQPQHF. In nucleotides, the CDR3 is TGCGCCATCGCCGTGGGGGGGGGCGATCAGCCCCAGCATTTT.

In this sample, this clonotype turned up many times. V is TRBV29-1 and J is TRBJ1-1; D is ambiguous. The germline V and J ends were trimmed by 7 bases and 0 bases, with 15 bases remaining between them. The CDR3 is made up of 14 amino acids. Germline V gene lookup returns CDR1 SQVTM and CDR2 ANQGSEA. CDR3 region: CSAPQGALNTEAFF. The CDR3 DNA reads TGCAGCGCGCCTCAAGGTGCCTTGAACACTGAAGCTTTCTTT.

This clonotype was detected ten times or more. This chain joins TRBV12-3 or TRBV12-4 and TRBJ1-1; 9 bases match TRBD1. The V gene end was trimmed by 6 bases and the J gene end by 11 bases; junction bases not matched to a gene: 10. CDR3 length: 13 amino acids. The CDR3 loop is CASRKGQGVRAFF. The CDR3 DNA sequence: TGTGCCAGCAGAAAGGGACAGGGAGTCCGGGCTTTCTTT.

The table lists this clonotype with many counts. The chain carries TRBV19 and TRBJ2-3, with D unresolved. The CDR3 runs 15 residues. V was shortened by 5 bases and J by 4 bases, with 16 bases between the two germline ends. Germline V lookup: CDR1 LNHDA, CDR2 SQIVND (reference sequence). CDR3 loop: CASSLGKLYADTQYF. CDR3 DNA: TGTGCCAGTAGTCTAGGAAAGTTGTACGCAGATACGCAGTATTTT. Full variable domain (outside the CDR3, taken from reference TRBV19 and TRBJ2-3): DGGITQSPKYLFRKEGQNVTLSCEQNLNHDAMYWYRQDPGQGLRLIYYSQIVNDFQKGDIAEGYSVSREKKESFPLTVTSAQKNPTAFYLCASSLGKLYADTQYFGPGTRLTVL.

This clonotype was seen only a few times. The CDR3 DNA reads as TGTGCCAGCAGCCAAGGCAGGGGGCACGGTGGCTACACCTTC. This gives the protein CASSQGRGHGGYTF. The chain carries TRBV14 and TRBJ1-2; 8 bases fit TRBD1. CDR1 SGHDN and CDR2 FVKESK come from the germline V gene. J lost 7 bases, V lost 1 base, and 5 bases had no gene match. The CDR3 runs to 14 residues.

This clonotype was detected ten times or more. The chain employs TRBV7-8 and TRBJ1-1; D unclear. The CDR3 sequence is 15 residues long. CDR1 and CDR2 (germline): SGHVS, FQNEAQ. Trimming took off 5 bases at V and 1 base at J, with 14 bases between the two ends. CDR3 sequence (DNA): TGTGCCAGCAGCGCACACATCCGCGGGAACACTGAAGCTTTCTTT. Residues: CASSAHIRGNTEAFF.

This clonotype has at least ten counts. CDR3 DNA sequence: TGCAGTGCTGGGGGATGGAACACTGAAGCTTTCTTT. Its protein is CSAGGWNTEAFF. The V gene is TRBV20-1, the J gene TRBJ1-1; tentative D call: TRBD1 (5 bases). This CDR3 region has 12 residues. The V gene's germline CDR1 is DFQATT and CDR2 SNEGSKA (reference sequence). Trimming cost V 5 bases and J 1 base, with 8 bases left between them.

This clonotype was counted many times. The CDR3 sequence: CASSLLADPYEQYF. The CDR3, as DNA: TGTGCCAGCAGTTTATTAGCGGACCCCTACGAGCAGTACTTC. This chain links TRBV27 with TRBJ2-7; tentative D call: TRBD2 (6 bases). Trimming cost V 1 base and J 2 bases, with 9 bases left between them. CDR1 is MNHEY, CDR2 SMNVEV, per germline (reference sequence). This CDR3 region has 14 residues.

This clonotype was observed a few times. This chain connects TRBV9 to TRBJ2-3; 11 bases fit TRBD2. The CDR3 is 15 amino acids. Germline trimming cut 4 bases from V and 4 bases from J; bases unmatched to any gene: 5. The germline gives CDR1 SGDLS, CDR2 YYNGEE. CDR3 sequence reads: CASSIAGGKSDTQYF. CDR3 DNA: TGTGCCAGCAGCATAGCGGGGGGGAAGTCAGATACGCAGTATTTT.

As concerns this clonotype: A much larger clone is a single base away; this may be a read error. V usage is TRBV5-6 and J usage is TRBJ2-7, with TRBD2 as a possible D gene (5 bases). The CDR3 totals 13 residues. In germline, CDR1 is SGHDT, CDR2 YYEEEE. The CDR3: CANSLRASYEQYF. CDR3 bases: TGTGCCAACAGCTTGCGGGCGTCCTACGAGCAGTACTTC. Full variable domain (outside the CDR3, taken from reference TRBV5-6 and TRBJ2-7): DAGVTQSPTHLIKTRGQQVTLRCSPKSGHDTVSWYQQALGQGPQFIFQYYEEEERQRGNFPDRFSGHQFPNYSSELNVNALLLGDSALYLCANSLRASYEQYFGPGTRLTVT.

This clonotype is a singleton in its sample. The V and J genes are TRBV6-5 and TRBJ1-2; no clear D. The CDR3 is 17 residues long. Germline CDR1 MNHEY, CDR2 SVGAGI. Trimming pared 2 bases from V and 2 bases from J, leaving 18 bases between. CDR3 nucleotides: TGTGCCAGCAGTTACGGGTTGGGCGGAGATCGGAACTATGGCTACACCTTC. As protein: CASSYGLGGDRNYGYTF.

This clonotype was seen many times. The genes are TRBV9 and TRBJ2-5; D is unclear. The CDR3 has 14 amino acids. V lost 4 bases and J lost 1, with 11 bases in between. The V gene's germline CDR1 is SGDLS and CDR2 YYNGEE. The CDR3 DNA sequence: TGTGCCAGCAGCTCCGGACGTAGCCAAGAGACCCAGTACTTC. This encodes CASSSGRSQETQYF.